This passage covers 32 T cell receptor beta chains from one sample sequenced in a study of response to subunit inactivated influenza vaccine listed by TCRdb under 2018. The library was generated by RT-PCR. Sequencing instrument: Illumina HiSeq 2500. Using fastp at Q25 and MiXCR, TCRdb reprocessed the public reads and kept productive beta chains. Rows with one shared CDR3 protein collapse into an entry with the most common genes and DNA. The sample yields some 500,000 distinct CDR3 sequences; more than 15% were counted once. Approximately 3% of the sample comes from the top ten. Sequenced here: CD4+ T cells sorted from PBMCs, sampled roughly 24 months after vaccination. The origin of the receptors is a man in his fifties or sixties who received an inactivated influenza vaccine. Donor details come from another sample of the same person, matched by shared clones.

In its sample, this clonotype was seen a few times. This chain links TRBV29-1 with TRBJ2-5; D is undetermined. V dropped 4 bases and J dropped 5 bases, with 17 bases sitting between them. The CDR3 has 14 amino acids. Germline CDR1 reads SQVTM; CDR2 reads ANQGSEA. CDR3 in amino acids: CSVGGSLRAETQYF. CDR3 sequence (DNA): TGCAGCGTTGGAGGATCGTTGCGTGCGGAGACCCAGTACTTC.

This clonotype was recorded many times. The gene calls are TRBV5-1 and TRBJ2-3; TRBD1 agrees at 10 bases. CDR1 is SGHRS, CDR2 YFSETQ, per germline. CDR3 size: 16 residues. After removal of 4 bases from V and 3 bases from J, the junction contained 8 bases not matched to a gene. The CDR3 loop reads CASSHGQGGRTDTQYF. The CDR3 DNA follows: TGCGCCAGCAGCCACGGACAGGGGGGACGGACAGATACGCAGTATTTT.

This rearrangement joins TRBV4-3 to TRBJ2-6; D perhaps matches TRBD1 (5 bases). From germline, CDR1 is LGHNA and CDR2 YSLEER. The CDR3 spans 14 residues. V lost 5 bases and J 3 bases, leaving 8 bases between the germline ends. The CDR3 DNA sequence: TGCGCCAGCAGCAAAGGGGATGGGGCCAACGTCCTGACTTTC. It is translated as CASSKGDGANVLTF.

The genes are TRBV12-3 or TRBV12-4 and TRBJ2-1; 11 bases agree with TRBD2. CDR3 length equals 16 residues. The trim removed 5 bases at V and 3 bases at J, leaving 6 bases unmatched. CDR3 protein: CASSGAGTSGYNEQFF. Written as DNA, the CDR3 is TGTGCCAGCAGTGGCGCCGGGACTAGCGGCTACAATGAGCAGTTCTTC.

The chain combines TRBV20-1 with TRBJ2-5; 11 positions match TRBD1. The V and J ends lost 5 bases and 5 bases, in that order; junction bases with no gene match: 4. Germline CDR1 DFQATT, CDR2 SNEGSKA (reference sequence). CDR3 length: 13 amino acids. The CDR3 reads CSAGQGADETQYF. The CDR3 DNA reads TGCAGTGCTGGACAGGGGGCGGATGAGACCCAGTACTTC.

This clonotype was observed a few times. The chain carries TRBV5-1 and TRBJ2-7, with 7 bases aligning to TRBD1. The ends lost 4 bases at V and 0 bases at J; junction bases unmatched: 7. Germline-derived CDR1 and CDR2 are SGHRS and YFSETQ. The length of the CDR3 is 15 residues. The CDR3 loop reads CASSPQGVSSYEQYF. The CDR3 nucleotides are TGCGCCAGCAGCCCGCAGGGGGTGAGCTCCTACGAGCAGTACTTC.

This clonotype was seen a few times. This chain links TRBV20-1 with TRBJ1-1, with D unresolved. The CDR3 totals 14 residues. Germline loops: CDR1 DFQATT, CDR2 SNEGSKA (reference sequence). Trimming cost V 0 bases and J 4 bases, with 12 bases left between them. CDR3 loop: CSARDIVSGTEAFF. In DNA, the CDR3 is TGCAGTGCTAGAGATATAGTATCTGGCACTGAAGCTTTCTTT.

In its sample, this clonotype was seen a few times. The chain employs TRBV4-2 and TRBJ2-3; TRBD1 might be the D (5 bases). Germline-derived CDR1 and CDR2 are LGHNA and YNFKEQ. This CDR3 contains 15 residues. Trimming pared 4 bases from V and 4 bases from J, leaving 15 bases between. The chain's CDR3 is CASSPASRESDTQYF. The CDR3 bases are TGTGCCAGCAGCCCAGCCTCCAGGGAATCAGATACGCAGTATTTT.

This CDR3 is CASRLISGNTIYF. The CDR3 coding sequence is TGTGCCAGTAGACTGATTTCTGGAAACACCATATATTTT. This chain joins TRBV19 and TRBJ1-3; D unresolved. Looked up from germline, CDR1 is LNHDA and CDR2 is SQIVND (reference sequence). V shed 6 bases and J shed 1 base, with 7 bases lying between them. This CDR3 has 13 amino acids.

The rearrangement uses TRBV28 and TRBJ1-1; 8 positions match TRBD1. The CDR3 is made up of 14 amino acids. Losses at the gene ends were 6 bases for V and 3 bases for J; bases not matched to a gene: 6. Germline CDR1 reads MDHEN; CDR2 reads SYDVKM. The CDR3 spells CASRRGQGYTEAFF. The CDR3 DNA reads TGTGCCAGCAGGCGAGGACAGGGTTACACTGAAGCTTTCTTT.

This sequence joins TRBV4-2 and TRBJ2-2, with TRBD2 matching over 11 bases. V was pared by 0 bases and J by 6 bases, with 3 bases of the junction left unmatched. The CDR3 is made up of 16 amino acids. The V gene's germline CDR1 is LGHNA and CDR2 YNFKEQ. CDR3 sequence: CASSQDTSGSAGELFF. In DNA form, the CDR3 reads TGTGCCAGCAGCCAAGATACTAGCGGGAGTGCCGGGGAGCTGTTTTTT.

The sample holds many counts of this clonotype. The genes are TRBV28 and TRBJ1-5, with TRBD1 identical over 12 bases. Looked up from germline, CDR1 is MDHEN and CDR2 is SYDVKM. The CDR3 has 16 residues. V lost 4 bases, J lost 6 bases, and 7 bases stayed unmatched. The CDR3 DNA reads TGTGCCAGCAGTTCTGGGACAGGGGGCCGTATTCAGCCCCAGCATTTT. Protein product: CASSSGTGGRIQPQHF.

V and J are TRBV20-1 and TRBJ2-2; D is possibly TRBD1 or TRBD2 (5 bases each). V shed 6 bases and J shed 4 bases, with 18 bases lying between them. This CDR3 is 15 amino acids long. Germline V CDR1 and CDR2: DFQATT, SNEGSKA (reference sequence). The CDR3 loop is CSANPAGTGTGELFF. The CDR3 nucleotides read TGCAGTGCAAACCCCGCAGGGACGGGCACCGGGGAGCTGTTTTTT.

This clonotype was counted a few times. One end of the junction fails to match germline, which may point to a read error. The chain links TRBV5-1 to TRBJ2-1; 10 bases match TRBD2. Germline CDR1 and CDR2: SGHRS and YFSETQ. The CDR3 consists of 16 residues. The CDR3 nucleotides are TGCGCCAGCAGCTTGTCGTTGTCTAGCGGGAGTAATGAGCAGCTCTTC. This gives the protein CASSLSLSSGSNEQLF.

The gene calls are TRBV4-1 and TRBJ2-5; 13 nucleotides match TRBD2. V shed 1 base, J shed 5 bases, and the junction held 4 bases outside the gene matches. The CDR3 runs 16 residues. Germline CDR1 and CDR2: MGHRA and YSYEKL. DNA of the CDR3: TGCGCCAGCAGCCAAGCCGGGACTAGCGGGGCGGAGACCCAGTACTTC. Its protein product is CASSQAGTSGAETQYF.

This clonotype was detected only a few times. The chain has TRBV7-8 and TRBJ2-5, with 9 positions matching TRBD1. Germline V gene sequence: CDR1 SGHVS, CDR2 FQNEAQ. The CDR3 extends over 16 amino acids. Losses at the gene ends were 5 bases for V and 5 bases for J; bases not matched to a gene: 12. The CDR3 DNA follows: TGTGCCAGCAGCCCGCTAACAGGGGGCAATTTGGAGACCCAGTACTTC. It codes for CASSPLTGGNLETQYF.

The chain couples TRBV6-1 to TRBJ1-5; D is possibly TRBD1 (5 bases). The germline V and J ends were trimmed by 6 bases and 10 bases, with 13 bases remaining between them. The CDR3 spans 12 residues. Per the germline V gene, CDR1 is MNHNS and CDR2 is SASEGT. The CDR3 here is CASRTEDRPQHF. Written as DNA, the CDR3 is TGTGCCAGCAGGACAGAGGATCGACCCCAGCATTTT.

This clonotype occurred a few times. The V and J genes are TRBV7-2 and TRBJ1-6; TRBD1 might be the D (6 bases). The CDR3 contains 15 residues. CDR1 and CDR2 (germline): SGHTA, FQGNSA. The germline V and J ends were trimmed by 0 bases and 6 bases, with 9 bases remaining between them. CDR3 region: CASSLAWGANSPLHF. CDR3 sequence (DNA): TGTGCCAGCAGCTTAGCGTGGGGGGCTAATTCACCCCTCCACTTT.

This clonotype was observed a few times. Here the CDR3 DNA reads TGCGCCAGCAGCTTGGTAATCGGGGCACCGGCCAACGTCCTGACTTTC. Translating gives CASSLVIGAPANVLTF. The J gene is TRBJ2-6, the V gene TRBV5-1; D possibly matches TRBD1 or TRBD2 (5 bases each). Germline CDR1 reads SGHRS; CDR2 reads YFSETQ. Trimming removed 0 bases from V and 6 bases from J, with 13 bases in between. This CDR3 contains 16 residues.

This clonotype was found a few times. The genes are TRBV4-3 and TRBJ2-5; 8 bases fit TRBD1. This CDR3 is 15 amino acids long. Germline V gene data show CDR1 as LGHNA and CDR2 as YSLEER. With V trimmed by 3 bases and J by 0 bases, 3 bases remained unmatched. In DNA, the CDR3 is TGCGCCAGCAGCCAGGGGACAGGTCACCAAGAGACCCAGTACTTC. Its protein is CASSQGTGHQETQYF.

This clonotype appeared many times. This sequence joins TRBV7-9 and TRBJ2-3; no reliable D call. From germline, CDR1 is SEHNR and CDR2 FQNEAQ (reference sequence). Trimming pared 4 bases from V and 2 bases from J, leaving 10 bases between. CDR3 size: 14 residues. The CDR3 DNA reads TGTGCCAGCAGCTCACAGATGACCACAGATACGCAGTATTTT. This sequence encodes CASSSQMTTDTQYF.

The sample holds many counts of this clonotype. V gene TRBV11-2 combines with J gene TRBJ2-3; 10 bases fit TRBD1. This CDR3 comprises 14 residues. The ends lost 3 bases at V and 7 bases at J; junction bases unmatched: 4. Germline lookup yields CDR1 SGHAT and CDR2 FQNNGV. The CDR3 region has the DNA TGTGCCAGCAGCTTCGACAGGGGGCTGCATACGCAGTATTTT. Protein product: CASSFDRGLHTQYF.

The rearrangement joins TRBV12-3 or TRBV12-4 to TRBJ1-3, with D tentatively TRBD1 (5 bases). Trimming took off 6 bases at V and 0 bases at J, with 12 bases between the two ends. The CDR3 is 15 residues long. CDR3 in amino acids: CASSLDTNSGNTIYF. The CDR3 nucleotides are TGTGCCAGCAGCCTGGACACCAACTCTGGAAACACCATATATTTT.

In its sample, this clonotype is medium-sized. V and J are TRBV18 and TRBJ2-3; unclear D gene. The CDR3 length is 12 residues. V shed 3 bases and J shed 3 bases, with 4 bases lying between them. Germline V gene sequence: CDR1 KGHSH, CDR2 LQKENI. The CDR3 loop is CASSPSTDTQYF. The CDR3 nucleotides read TGTGCCAGCTCACCGAGTACAGATACGCAGTATTTT.

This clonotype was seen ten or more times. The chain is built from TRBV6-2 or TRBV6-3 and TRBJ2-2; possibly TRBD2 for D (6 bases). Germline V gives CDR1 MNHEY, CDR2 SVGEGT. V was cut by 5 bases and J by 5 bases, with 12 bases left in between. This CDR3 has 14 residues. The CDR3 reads CASSSPGETGELFF. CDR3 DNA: TGTGCCAGCAGTAGCCCGGGGGAGACCGGGGAGCTGTTTTTT.

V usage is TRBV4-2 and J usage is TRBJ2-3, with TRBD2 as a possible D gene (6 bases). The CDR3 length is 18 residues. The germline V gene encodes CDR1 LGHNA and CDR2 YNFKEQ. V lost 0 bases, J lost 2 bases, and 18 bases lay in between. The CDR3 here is CASSQDLPGTGNTDTQYF. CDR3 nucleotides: TGTGCCAGCAGCCAAGATCTCCCCGGGACTGGTAACACAGATACGCAGTATTTT.

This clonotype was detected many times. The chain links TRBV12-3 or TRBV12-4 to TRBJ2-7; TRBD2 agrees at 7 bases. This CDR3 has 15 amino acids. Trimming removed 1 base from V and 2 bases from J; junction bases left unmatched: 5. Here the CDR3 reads CASSLGGRGTYEQYF. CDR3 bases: TGTGCCAGCAGTTTAGGTGGGAGGGGCACCTACGAGCAGTACTTC.

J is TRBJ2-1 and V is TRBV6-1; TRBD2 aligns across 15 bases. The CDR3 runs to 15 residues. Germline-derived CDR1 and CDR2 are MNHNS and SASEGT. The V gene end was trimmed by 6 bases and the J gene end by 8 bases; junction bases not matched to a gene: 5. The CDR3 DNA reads TGTGCCAGCAGCGGACTAGCGGGAGGGACCCATGAGCAGTTCTTC. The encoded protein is CASSGLAGGTHEQFF.

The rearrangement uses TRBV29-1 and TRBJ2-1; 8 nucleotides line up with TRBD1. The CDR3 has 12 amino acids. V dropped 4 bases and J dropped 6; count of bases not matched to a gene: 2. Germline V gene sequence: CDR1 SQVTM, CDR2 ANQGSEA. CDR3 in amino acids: CSVGTGSNEQFF. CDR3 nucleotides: TGCAGCGTTGGGACAGGGTCCAATGAGCAGTTCTTC.

For the CDR3, the DNA is TGCAGTGCTTCCGGGACAGGGTTTGCAGATACGCAGTATTTT. Translated, it gives CSASGTGFADTQYF. The chain uses TRBV20-1 and TRBJ2-3, with 9 nucleotides matching TRBD1. V was pared by 5 bases and J by 4 bases, with 7 bases of the junction left unmatched. This CDR3 is 14 amino acids long. The germline gives CDR1 DFQATT, CDR2 SNEGSKA (reference sequence).

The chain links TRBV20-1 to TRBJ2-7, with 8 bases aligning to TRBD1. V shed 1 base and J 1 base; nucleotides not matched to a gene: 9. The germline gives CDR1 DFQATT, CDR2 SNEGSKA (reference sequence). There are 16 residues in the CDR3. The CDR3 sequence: CSARATGGLISYEQYF. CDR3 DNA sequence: TGCAGTGCTAGAGCAACAGGGGGTTTAATATCCTACGAGCAGTACTTC.

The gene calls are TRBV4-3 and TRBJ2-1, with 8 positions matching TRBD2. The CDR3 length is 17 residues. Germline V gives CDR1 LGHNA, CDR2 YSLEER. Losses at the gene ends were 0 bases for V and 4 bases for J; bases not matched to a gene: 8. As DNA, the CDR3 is TGCGCCAGCAGCCAAGATCTAGACGGGGGGGCATACAATGAGCAGTTCTTC. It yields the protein CASSQDLDGGAYNEQFF.